This entry features one T cell receptor beta chain sequence. The antigen it recognizes is unknown. Per-base quality was not reported, and no clone a single base away is much larger than it. The germline V gene (reference sequence) sets CDR1 to MNHEY and CDR2 to SMNVEV. Between the V and J ends, shortened by 11 bases and 1 base respectively, the junction contains 15 bases. The CDR3 contains 13 residues, cysteine and phenylalanine counted. Just CDR3 DNA is preserved here, 39 bases in frame from base 1. The method behind the library was 5' RACE. Sequencing instrument: Illumina HiSeq 2000. A universal primer binding site was added through template switching, and the final cDNA carried a unique molecular identifier so that TCR cDNA molecules could be counted accurately. Specific primers in the conserved constant-segment region were used to synthesize first-strand cDNA for TCR alpha and beta chains. To control for contamination, each cDNA library was double barcoded with a SMART-Mk sample barcode plus Illumina barcodes. Two successive PCR steps introduced TruSeq adapter sequences along with Illumina sample barcodes. The Illumina HiSeq platform was used with custom primers to sequence TCR alpha and beta cDNA libraries. The authors processed their data as follows. MiGEC was used to process raw reads and extract unique molecular identifiers, and MiXCR was used to find CDR3 positions. Recombination models were inferred per individual with the repgenHMM and IGoR tools using an EM algorithm. The tcR package in R was used for shared clonotype analysis, with sharing normalized by the product of cloneset sizes. To study raw recombination free of thymic and clonal selection effects, out-of-frame nonproductive sequences were analyzed. TCRdb took the public reads, trimmed them with fastp at Q25, ran MiXCR for clone calling and kept in-frame beta chains. Entries that share a CDR3 protein sequence are merged under the most common genes and DNA. V and J calls and clone size were set by TCRdb, not the authors. A total of hundreds of thousands of distinct CDR3 sequences appear in this sample, approximately 13% of them only once. In total, the top ten clones hold around 1.6% of the sample.

Every donor in the study was a healthy Caucasian. Three pairs of female monozygotic twins, all aged 18 to 29 years, made up the twin cohort. Peripheral blood mononuclear cells were the source from which RNA for the TCR libraries was isolated. The entry originates in a study of identical twins (TCRdb year 2016). Regarding the complete study: The study deep-sequenced TCR alpha and beta repertoires from monozygotic twins, unrelated adults of various ages and cord blood to test whether fetal clonotypes persist. To rule out contamination, the twin experiments were replicated at different times with different library preparation protocols.

Summary of the overall study and its limitations: Zero-insertion analyses could be partly confounded by invariant T cells such as MAIT and iNKT, though diverse VJ usage argued against such confounding for most clonotypes. Because the same donors could not be followed over many years, the conclusions depended on cross-sectional statistical analysis. Compared with coincidental sharing between unrelated individuals, an excess of low generation-probability sequences was observed among out-of-frame TCR alpha sequences shared between twins. Abundant cord blood beta clonotypes carried fewer insertions; young adult naive repertoires showed a weaker similar trend, while memory repertoires showed none. Excess twin sharing in beta out-of-frame sequences was weaker because fewer shared sequences lowered the signal-to-noise ratio. Recombination models systematically underestimated out-of-frame TCR alpha sharing in monozygotic twins but agreed with sharing between unrelated individuals.

This sample also appeared in a second study, on yellow fever vaccine responses in identical twins. From that second study: The authors reported that the T cell response to vaccination in identical twins appeared partly convergent and partly personalized. In the study, vaccine-responding T cell clones were precisely tracked in identical twins.

The source material was PBMCs. The chain uses TRBV27 and TRBJ2-7; the D gene is tentatively TRBD1 or TRBD2, each matching 7 bases. This receptor was identified in a young woman in good health. The sequenced DNA is TGTGCCGCGGGGGCAGGGGGTTCCTACGAGCAGTACTTC. Its coded protein is CAAGAGGSYEQYF.